The rows below give T cell receptor beta chains drawn from one sample of a study of blood T cell repertoires in COVID-19. Here immunoSEQ multiplex PCR was the method, and the copy in TCRdb shows in-frame clones only, minus some. The sample has a few hundred thousand clones, 70% to 90% seen once; the top ten hold 3% to 4%. The sample comprised PBMCs or T cells enriched from blood (not recorded which). These receptors were obtained from a woman aged 40 to 49 with acute COVID-19. Each CDR3 is given with its conserved first and last residue. The D gene is left open where the match is weak. The size of a clone is reported for some rows only, either as once, few or many, or as a class for expanded clones.

d_call	v_call	clone_size	j_call	cdr3_aa	cdr3_nt
TRBD1	TRBV5-4	NA	TRBJ1-2	CASSGGQKAYGYTF	TGTGCCAGCAGTGGGGGACAGAAGGCCTATGGCTACACCTTC
NA	TRBV28	NA	TRBJ1-1	CASSPPRRATEAFF	TGTGCCAGCAGTCCACCAAGGAGGGCGACTGAAGCTTTCTTT
TRBD2	TRBV20-1	once	TRBJ2-1	CSASRLGASGRGNEQFF	TGCAGTGCTAGTCGACTCGGGGCTAGCGGGAGGGGGAATGAGCAGTTCTTC
NA	TRBV7-9	NA	TRBJ1-4	CASSFYGGGEKLFF	TGTGCCAGCAGCTTTTACGGGGGAGGTGAAAAACTGTTTTTT
NA	TRBV7-9	NA	TRBJ1-1	CASSGLTDTNTEAFF	TGTGCCAGCAGCGGCCTGACGGACACAAACACTGAAGCTTTCTTT
TRBD1	TRBV11-1	NA	TRBJ2-7	CASSPNDRGRPYEQYF	TGTGCCAGCAGCCCAAACGACAGGGGTCGTCCCTACGAGCAGTACTTC
TRBD2	TRBV25-1	NA	TRBJ2-5	CASSVPRKLREGLETQYF	TGTGCCAGCAGTGTTCCCCGTAAATTGCGGGAGGGCCTAGAGACCCAGTACTTC
NA	TRBV12-3/TRBV12-4	NA	TRBJ2-1	CASSLLSNEQFF	TGTGCCAGCAGTCTCCTCTCCAATGAGCAGTTCTTC
TRBD2	TRBV7-7	once	TRBJ2-1	CASSPSLAGVEQFF	TGTGCCAGCAGCCCAAGCCTAGCGGGAGTTGAGCAGTTCTTC
NA	TRBV4-1	NA	TRBJ2-1	CASKRNYYYNEQFF	TGCGCCAGCAAAAGGAACTATTACTACAATGAGCAGTTCTTC
NA	TRBV28	NA	TRBJ1-2	CAGGGRLANYGYTF	TGTGCCGGCGGAGGGCGGCTGGCTAACTATGGCTACACCTTC
NA	TRBV5-1	NA	TRBJ1-2	CASSLWGDYGYTF	TGCGCCAGCAGCTTGTGGGGGGACTATGGCTACACCTTC
NA	TRBV28	NA	TRBJ1-1	CASSILTGGADTEAFF	TGTGCCAGCAGTATACTTACGGGGGGCGCAGACACTGAAGCTTTCTTT
NA	TRBV28	NA	TRBJ2-3	CASTAAGRGTDTQYF	TGTGCCAGCACCGCGGCGGGACGCGGCACAGATACGCAGTATTTT
NA	TRBV2	NA	TRBJ2-7	CASSRGGPYEQYF	TGTGCCAGCAGTCGGGGAGGTCCCTACGAGCAGTACTTC
TRBD2	TRBV9	NA	TRBJ2-3	CASSSTSGRVDTQYF	TGTGCCAGCAGCTCGACTAGCGGGAGGGTAGATACGCAGTATTTT
NA	TRBV3-1/TRBV3-2	few	TRBJ2-7	CASRGGTGSSYEQYF	TGTGCCAGCAGGGGGGGGACAGGCAGCTCCTACGAGCAGTACTTC
TRBD1	TRBV2	NA	TRBJ1-3	CASTKTGLAGNTIYF	TGTGCCAGCACCAAGACAGGGTTAGCTGGAAACACCATATATTTT
NA	TRBV4-3	once	TRBJ2-1	CASSRTGEQFF	TGCGCCAGCAGCCGCACGGGGGAGCAGTTCTTC
TRBD2	TRBV28	NA	TRBJ2-2	CASSDSGTSPSGELFF	TGTGCCAGCAGTGACTCCGGGACTAGCCCTTCCGGGGAGCTGTTTTTT
NA	TRBV28	NA	TRBJ1-2	CASILPGNGYTF	TGTGCCAGCATCCTGCCAGGGAATGGCTACACCTTC
NA	TRBV4-2	NA	TRBJ2-2	CASSQRGSDTGELFF	TGTGCCAGCAGCCAAAGGGGAAGTGACACCGGGGAGCTGTTTTTT
NA	TRBV5-1	NA	TRBJ1-1	CASSRSGMNTEAFF	TGCGCCAGCAGTAGGTCAGGGATGAACACTGAAGCTTTCTTT
TRBD1	TRBV29-1	NA	TRBJ2-1	CSVEGQGYEQFF	TGCAGCGTTGAAGGACAGGGATATGAGCAGTTCTTC
NA	TRBV7-7	NA	TRBJ2-5	CASSLGSGEETQYF	TGTGCCAGCAGCTTAGGATCCGGGGAGGAGACCCAGTACTTC
NA	TRBV9	NA	TRBJ2-2	CASSQDSHTGELFF	TGTGCCAGCAGCCAGGACAGTCACACCGGGGAGCTGTTTTTT
NA	TRBV9	NA	TRBJ2-1	CASSGNGGHSYNEQFF	TGTGCCAGCAGCGGAAACGGGGGGCACTCCTACAATGAGCAGTTCTTC
NA	TRBV7-8	few	TRBJ1-3	CASSLVGDYSGNTIYF	TGTGCCAGCAGCTTAGTGGGGGACTATAGTGGAAACACCATATATTTT
TRBD2	TRBV18	NA	TRBJ2-1	CASSSTSGADNEQFF	TGTGCCAGCTCGTCCACTAGCGGAGCTGACAATGAGCAGTTCTTC
NA	TRBV7-3	NA	TRBJ2-2	CASSLRPIGLVAGELFF	TGTGCCAGCAGCTTACGACCTATAGGACTGGTTGCCGGGGAGCTGTTTTTT
TRBD2	TRBV7-9	once	TRBJ2-7	CASTTPGGSYEQYF	TGTGCCAGCACCACCCCGGGGGGTAGCTACGAGCAGTACTTC
NA	TRBV7-2	NA	TRBJ1-5	CASSFGRGQPQHF	TGTGCCAGCAGCTTTGGCAGGGGTCAGCCCCAGCATTTT
TRBD2	TRBV15	NA	TRBJ2-1	CATSRASGPIFF	TGTGCCACCAGCAGAGCTAGCGGGCCGATCTTCTTC
TRBD1	TRBV2	NA	TRBJ1-2	CASDAGGAFLGYTF	TGTGCCAGCGACGCAGGGGGCGCGTTTTTGGGCTACACCTTC
NA	TRBV7-8	NA	TRBJ2-3	CASSPSGGGGDTQYF	TGTGCCAGCAGCCCCTCCGGGGGAGGAGGAGATACGCAGTATTTT